Shown below are 17 T cell receptor beta chains from a single sample sequenced in a study of CD8 T cells in Susac syndrome. It was with random hexamers that about 0.45 to 1 ug RNA was reverse transcribed. TCRdb recomputed calls from the immunoSEQ multiplex PCR reads with MiXCR, one row per CDR3 protein. The sample has some 210,000 distinct CDR3 sequences, approximately 94% seen once; the top ten hold approximately 0.15%. Sequencing used CD4+ T cells from PBMCs. These TCRs come from a human donor with Susac syndrome.

This CDR3 is CASSPYAGRGETQYF. The CDR3 DNA sequence: TGTGCCAGCAGCCCCTATGCAGGGCGAGGAGAGACCCAGTACTTC. The chain uses TRBV7-3 and TRBJ2-5; weak D call: TRBD1 (5 bases). V was shortened by 5 bases and J by 4 bases, with 17 bases between the two germline ends. Looked up from germline, CDR1 is SGHTA and CDR2 is FQGTGA. The CDR3 sequence is 15 residues long.

The rearrangement links TRBV14 to TRBJ2-2, with D perhaps matching TRBD2 (5 bases). Germline lookup yields CDR1 SGHDN and CDR2 FVKESK. The V end was cut by 4 bases, the J end by 6 bases, with 15 bases between. The CDR3 extends over 15 amino acids. In DNA, the CDR3 is TGTGCCAGCAGCCCGCTCGAAGCGGTAGCCGGGGAGCTGTTTTTT. It specifies CASSPLEAVAGELFF. The full variable domain, with the rest looked up from reference TRBV14 and TRBJ2-2, is EAGVTQFPSHSVIEKGQTVTLRCDPISGHDNLYWYRRVMGKEIKFLLHFVKESKQDESGMPNNRFLAERTGGTYSTLKVQPAELEDSGVYFCASSPLEAVAGELFFGEGSRLTVL.

V and J are TRBV3-1 and TRBJ1-6; TRBD1 agrees at 8 bases. The V and J ends lost 4 bases and 9 bases, in that order; junction bases with no gene match: 8. The CDR3 is 15 amino acids. Per the germline V gene, CDR1 is LGHDT and CDR2 is YNNKEL (reference sequence). Written as DNA, the CDR3 is TGTGCCAGCAGCCCCCTTGGGACAGGAATTTCACCCCTCCACTTT. As protein: CASSPLGTGISPLHF.

The CDR3 here is CASSLTVNYGYTF. The CDR3 DNA is TGTGCCAGCAGTTTGACAGTGAACTATGGCTACACCTTC. The genes are TRBV2 and TRBJ1-2, with D tentatively TRBD1 (5 bases). Between the trimmed V and J ends, which lost 5 bases and 2 bases, there was a span of 9 bases. Germline assignment: CDR1 SNHLY and CDR2 FYNNEI. The length of the CDR3 is 13 residues. Based on the CDR3 plus reference TRBV2 and TRBJ1-2, the full variable domain is EPEVTQTPSHQVTQMGQEVILRCVPISNHLYFYWYRQILGQKVEFLVSFYNNEISEKSEIFDDQFSVERPDGSNFTLKIRSTKLEDSAMYFCASSLTVNYGYTFGSGTRLTVV.

The V gene is TRBV20-1, the J gene TRBJ2-5; 10 bases match TRBD2. Germline CDR1 is DFQATT and CDR2 is SNEGSKA (reference sequence). This CDR3 comprises 15 residues. J lost 5 bases, V lost 4 bases, and 10 bases had no gene match. In DNA form, the CDR3 reads TGCAGTGCTATTCGGTTAGCGGGGGGTGGGGAGACCCAGTACTTC. Translation: CSAIRLAGGGETQYF.

The DNA of the CDR3 is TGTGCCTGGAGCGACTGGGCCCCCGGGACAGCGTATGGCTACACCTTC. It is translated as CAWSDWAPGTAYGYTF. The rearrangement uses TRBV30 and TRBJ1-2; 7 bases agree with TRBD1. This CDR3 is built from 16 residues. J gave up 5 bases and V 3 bases, and 15 bases lay outside the gene matches. Germline CDR1 GTSNPN, CDR2 SVGIG (reference sequence).

The chain joins TRBV12-3 or TRBV12-4 to TRBJ2-2, with 9 bases fitting TRBD1. CDR3 length: 10 residues. The junction had 3 bases not matched to a gene; V was cut back by 8 bases and J by 14 bases. In DNA form, the CDR3 reads TGTGCCAGCCGGGACAGGGTTCTGTTTTTT. Translation gives CASRDRVLFF.

The V and J genes are TRBV7-9 and TRBJ1-2, with no clear D. Trimming cost V 5 bases and J 8 bases, with 12 bases left between them. Looked up from germline, CDR1 is SEHNR and CDR2 is FQNEAQ (reference sequence). The CDR3 totals 12 residues. The CDR3: CASSPLGEGYTF. The CDR3 DNA is TGTGCCAGCAGCCCCCTCGGGGAAGGCTACACCTTC.

V is TRBV20-1 and J is TRBJ1-5; no reliable D call. Germline V CDR1 and CDR2: DFQATT, SNEGSKA (reference sequence). The CDR3 contains 12 residues. Trimming removed 3 bases from V and 1 base from J, with 4 bases in between. CDR3 sequence: CSARTSNQPQHF. CDR3 nucleotide sequence: TGCAGTGCTAGGACGAGCAATCAGCCCCAGCATTTT.

This clonotype has just a few counts. V and J are TRBV20-1 and TRBJ2-7, with 11 bases fitting TRBD2. This CDR3 is built from 14 residues. With 5 bases clipped from V and 2 bases from J, the junction kept 5 bases outside the gene matches. Germline V gene lookup returns CDR1 DFQATT and CDR2 SNEGSKA (reference sequence). CDR3 sequence (DNA): TGCAGTGCTCCCGGGACTAGCGGCACCTACGAGCAGTACTTC. Its translation: CSAPGTSGTYEQYF.

This clonotype was counted once. CDR3 protein: CASSSNRGGDTGELFF. CDR3 nucleotides: TGTGCCAGCAGCTCGAACCGCGGGGGAGACACCGGGGAGCTGTTTTTT. The J gene is TRBJ2-2, the V gene TRBV7-8, with 7 nucleotides matching TRBD2. V lost 4 bases, J lost 3 bases, and 8 bases stayed unmatched. Germline CDR1 is SGHVS and CDR2 is FQNEAQ. CDR3 size: 16 residues.

The V gene is TRBV20-1, the J gene TRBJ2-1; the D call may be TRBD1 or TRBD2 (5 bases each). CDR1 is DFQATT and CDR2 is SNEGSKA in the germline V gene (reference sequence). This CDR3 comprises 12 residues. V was pared by 5 bases and J by 8 bases, with 13 bases between. The CDR3 DNA sequence: TGCAGTGCTTCCCGGGGCGACTATGAGCAGTTCTTC. Protein product: CSASRGDYEQFF.

The chain carries TRBV5-1 and TRBJ2-7; D gene ambiguous. The CDR3 runs 14 residues. The germline V gene has CDR1 SGHRS and CDR2 YFSETQ. V was trimmed by 5 bases and J by 2 bases, leaving 14 bases between them. CDR3 in DNA: TGCGCCAGCAGATCTACATCGACGGCCTACGAGCAGTACTTC. Its translation: CASRSTSTAYEQYF.

This clonotype is a singleton in its sample. The chain employs TRBV3-1 and TRBJ1-6; D ambiguous. This CDR3 comprises 15 residues. Trimming took off 4 bases at V and 1 base at J, with 8 bases between the two ends. CDR1 is LGHDT and CDR2 is YNNKEL in the germline V gene (reference sequence). The CDR3 bases are TGTGCCAGCAGCCCCGCTGAGTCCTATAATTCACCCCTCCACTTT. Protein: CASSPAESYNSPLHF.

V gene TRBV12-3 or TRBV12-4 combines with J gene TRBJ1-1; 10 nucleotides agree with TRBD1. The CDR3 runs to 16 residues. V trimming: 6 bases; J trimming: 3 bases; junction bases outside the gene matches: 10. Written as DNA, the CDR3 is TGTGCCAGCAGCCAAGGAACCGGGACAGGGGACACTGAAGCTTTCTTT. It specifies CASSQGTGTGDTEAFF.

The genes are TRBV5-1 and TRBJ2-5; D call uncertain. The CDR3 length is 12 residues. V was trimmed by 0 bases and J by 7 bases, leaving 7 bases between them. From germline, CDR1 is SGHRS and CDR2 YFSETQ. CDR3 coding DNA: TGCGCCAGCAGCTTGGACCCGTGGACCCAGTACTTC. This gives the protein CASSLDPWTQYF.

V and J are TRBV12-3 or TRBV12-4 and TRBJ1-6, with 7 bases matching TRBD1. There are 15 residues in the CDR3. Trimming took 2 bases from V and 3 from J; bases not matched to a gene: 1. CDR3 in DNA: TGTGCCAGCAGTTTAAGGGGGCTCTATAATTCACCCCTCCACTTT. It specifies CASSLRGLYNSPLHF.